This T cell receptor beta chain is drawn from a study of T cell responses to AZD1222 COVID-19 vaccine. Notes on the study in general: Seropositive status at baseline applied to only a handful of AZD1222 recipients. Spike-specific TCR breadth and depth rose after two AZD1222 doses. Nearly half of spike-specific TCRs reportedly go after variant regions that carry no mutations. Among the donors, most were white British and more were female, and clonal diversity was possibly underestimated.

V gave up 4 bases and J gave up 7 bases; unmatched junction bases: 5. The CDR3 is made up of 14 amino acids. Germline V gene data show CDR1 as MDHEN and CDR2 as SYDVKM. About this clone itself: Its antigen is not known.

Produced via immunoSEQ multiplex PCR; TCRdb's table is partial and in-frame only. The table has about 150,000 clones, around 85% seen once; the top ten hold 6.9%. The sequences come from peripheral blood, collected after recovery from COVID-19. The TCR was taken from an adult who had recovered from COVID-19. The rearrangement uses TRBV28 and TRBJ2-7, with 12 bases identical to TRBD1. Here the CDR3 reads CASSWDRGQGEQYF. The CDR3 coding sequence is TGTGCCAGCAGTTGGGACAGGGGGCAGGGAGAGCAGTACTTC.